This T cell receptor beta chain was captured by sequencing in a study of neurological immune-mediated disorders. V lost 4 bases and J lost 5; bases outside the gene matches: 2. The CDR3 length is 12 residues. From germline, CDR1 is SQVTM and CDR2 ANQGSEA. The making of cDNA relied on 5'RACE with 10-nucleotide random UMIs. TCRdb re-called the 5' RACE reads through MiXCR, storing one row per CDR3 protein. Here the sample spans tens of thousands of distinct CDR3 sequences, roughly an eighth being singletons. This clonotype was seen many times. The antigen is not known. Study findings and constraints: TCR clonal expansion peaked in HTLV-1-associated myelopathy patients and was lowest in multiple sclerosis patients. CDR3 amino acid sequences found in expanded clones were never shared across subjects, suggesting private repertoires in all groups.

Time point denoted: longitudinal time-point 1 (baseline). The chain employs TRBV29-1 and TRBJ2-7, with 10 nucleotides matching TRBD1. Sample: PBMCs. This TCR was sampled from a female donor with HTLV-1-associated myelopathy (HAM/TSP). CDR3 residues: CSVGGTGDEQYF. The CDR3 nucleotides read TGCAGCGTTGGTGGGACAGGGGACGAGCAGTACTTC.